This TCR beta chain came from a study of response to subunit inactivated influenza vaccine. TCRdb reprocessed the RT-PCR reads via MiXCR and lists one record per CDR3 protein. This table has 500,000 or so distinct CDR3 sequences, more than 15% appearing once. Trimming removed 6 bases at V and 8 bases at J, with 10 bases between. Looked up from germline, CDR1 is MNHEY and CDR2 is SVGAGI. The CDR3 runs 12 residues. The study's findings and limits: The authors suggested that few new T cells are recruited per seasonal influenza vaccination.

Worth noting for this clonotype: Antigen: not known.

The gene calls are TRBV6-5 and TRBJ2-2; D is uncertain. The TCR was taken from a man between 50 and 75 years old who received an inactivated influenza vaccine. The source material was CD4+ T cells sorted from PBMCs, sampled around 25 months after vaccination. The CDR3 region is CASRLPEGELFF. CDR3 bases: TGTGCCAGCAGACTACCCGAAGGGGAGCTGTTTTTT.